What follows is one TCR beta chain and its context. As processed by the authors: The assay estimated nucleated cells by amplifying reference gene primers. Sequencing used immunoSEQ multiplex PCR; TCRdb keeps in-frame clones, though not all of them. That table supplies the V and J calls and clone size; D and trimming were determined from the DNA. Of 20,000 to 25,000 clones in the sample, around 90% were seen once. These data originate in a study of blood T cell repertoires in COVID-19. The wider study: The United States, Italy and Spain were the sources of the acute and convalescent COVID-19 samples. Sample material is recorded as cDNA or gDNA derived from T cells, B-cell-depleted T cells, or PBMCs.

V was pared by 3 bases and J by 2 bases, with 4 bases between. The germline V gene has CDR1 DFQATT and CDR2 SNEGSKA (reference sequence). The CDR3 totals 11 residues. This clonotype was sampled from a woman in her 70s with active COVID-19. The V gene is TRBV20-1, the J gene TRBJ1-1; D is uncertain. Sequenced material: peripheral blood. This CDR3 is CSASRNTEAFF. DNA for the CDR3: TGCAGTGCTAGCAGAAACACTGAAGCTTTCTTT.